Below, one T cell receptor (beta chain) is given with its context. The entry originates in a study of blood T cell repertoires in COVID-19. Study at large: Sample material is recorded as cDNA or gDNA derived from T cells, B-cell-depleted T cells, or PBMCs.

Per the study methods: Amplification of reference gene primers provided the estimated nucleated cell counts. Data came from immunoSEQ multiplex PCR; TCRdb stores just in-frame clones and leaves some out. From that table come the V and J calls and clone size; the DNA was used to work out D and trimming. The repertoire holds about 19,000 clones, with 88% as singletons. Per germline, CDR1 MDHEN and CDR2 SYDVKM. The J segment lost 0 bases and the V segment lost 3 bases, leaving 8 bases of the junction unmatched. CDR3 length equals 19 residues. The chain joins TRBV28 to TRBJ2-3; TRBD2 agrees at 14 bases. The sequence was obtained from a human donor in a cohort sampled during active COVID-19. Sequencing was carried out using peripheral blood. The CDR3 DNA sequence: TGTGCCAGCAGTTTTCTGGGACTAGCGGGAGATTTGAGCACAGATACGCAGTATTTT. Amino acids: CASSFLGLAGDLSTDTQYF.